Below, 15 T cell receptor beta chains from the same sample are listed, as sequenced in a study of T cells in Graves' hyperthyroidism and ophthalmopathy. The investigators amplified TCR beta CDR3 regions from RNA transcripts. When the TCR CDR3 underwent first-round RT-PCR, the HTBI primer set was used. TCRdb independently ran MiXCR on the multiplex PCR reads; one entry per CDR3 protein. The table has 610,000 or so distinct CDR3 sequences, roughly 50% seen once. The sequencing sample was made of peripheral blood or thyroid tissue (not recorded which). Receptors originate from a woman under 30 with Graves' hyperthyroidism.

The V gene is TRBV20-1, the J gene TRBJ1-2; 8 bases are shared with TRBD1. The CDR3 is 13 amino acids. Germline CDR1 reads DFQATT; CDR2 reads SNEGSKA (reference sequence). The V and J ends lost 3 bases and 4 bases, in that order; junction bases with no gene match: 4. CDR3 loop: CSARTGVGYGYTF. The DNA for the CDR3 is TGCAGTGCTAGGACAGGGGTGGGCTATGGCTACACCTTC.

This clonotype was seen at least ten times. This chain's CDR3 is CSLDGGGYTF. The DNA for the CDR3 is TGCAGCCTGGACGGCGGTGGCTACACCTTC. V usage is TRBV29-1 and J usage is TRBJ1-2; D ambiguous. The germline gives CDR1 SQVTM, CDR2 ANQGSEA. V dropped 8 bases and J dropped 7 bases, with 11 bases sitting between them. The CDR3 consists of 10 residues. The complete variable domain, with remaining parts taken from reference TRBV29-1 and TRBJ1-2, reads SAVISQKPSRDICQRGTSLTIQCQVDSQVTMMFWYRQQPGQSLTLIATANQGSEATYESGFVIDKFPISRPNLTFSTLTVSNMSPEDSSIYLCSLDGGGYTFGSGTRLTVV.

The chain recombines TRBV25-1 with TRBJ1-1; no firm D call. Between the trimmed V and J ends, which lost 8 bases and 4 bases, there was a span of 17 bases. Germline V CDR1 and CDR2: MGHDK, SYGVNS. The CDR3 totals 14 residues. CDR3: CASSPTERGTEAFF. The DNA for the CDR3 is TGTGCCAGCTCACCGACCGAACGGGGCACTGAAGCTTTCTTT.

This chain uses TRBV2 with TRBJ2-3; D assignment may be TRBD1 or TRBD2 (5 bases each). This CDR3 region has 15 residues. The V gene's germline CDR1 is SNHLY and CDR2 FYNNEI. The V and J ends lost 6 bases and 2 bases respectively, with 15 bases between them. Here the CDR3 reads CASSRGTVFTDTQYF. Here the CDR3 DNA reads TGTGCCAGCAGCCGAGGGACGGTCTTCACAGATACGCAGTATTTT.

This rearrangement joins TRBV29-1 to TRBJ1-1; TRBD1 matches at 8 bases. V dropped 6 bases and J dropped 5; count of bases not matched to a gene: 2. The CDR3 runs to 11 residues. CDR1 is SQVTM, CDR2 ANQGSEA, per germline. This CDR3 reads CSVGTGTEAFF. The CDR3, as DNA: TGCAGCGTGGGGACAGGTACTGAAGCTTTCTTT.

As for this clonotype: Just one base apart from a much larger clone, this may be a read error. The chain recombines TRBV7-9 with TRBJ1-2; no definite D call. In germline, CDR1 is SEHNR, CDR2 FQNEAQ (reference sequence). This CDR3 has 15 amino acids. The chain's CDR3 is CAGSLLGAMRFGYTF. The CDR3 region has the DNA TGTGCCGGCAGCTTGTTGGGAGCCATGAGGTTTGGCTACACCTTC.

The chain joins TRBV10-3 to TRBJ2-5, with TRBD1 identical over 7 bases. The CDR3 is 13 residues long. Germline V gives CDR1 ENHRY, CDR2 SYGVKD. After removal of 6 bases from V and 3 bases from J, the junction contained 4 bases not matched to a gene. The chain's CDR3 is CAISPGQKETQYF. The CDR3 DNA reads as TGTGCCATCAGCCCGGGACAGAAAGAGACCCAGTACTTC.

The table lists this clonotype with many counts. The CDR3 DNA reads as TGCGCCAGCAGCCGCGTTGTCGGTGCAACTAATGAAAAACTGTTTTTT. It encodes CASSRVVGATNEKLFF. The chain joins TRBV5-1 to TRBJ1-4; D not certain. The germline gives CDR1 SGHRS, CDR2 YFSETQ. V dropped 4 bases and J dropped 0 bases, with 13 bases sitting between them. The CDR3 loop spans 16 amino acids.

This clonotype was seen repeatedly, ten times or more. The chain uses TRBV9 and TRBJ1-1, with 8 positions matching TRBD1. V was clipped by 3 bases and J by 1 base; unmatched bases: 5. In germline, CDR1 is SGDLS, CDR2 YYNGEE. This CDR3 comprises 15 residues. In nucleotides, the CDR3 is TGTGCCAGCAGCGCCCTGGGACAGGCGAACACTGAAGCTTTCTTT. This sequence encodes CASSALGQANTEAFF.

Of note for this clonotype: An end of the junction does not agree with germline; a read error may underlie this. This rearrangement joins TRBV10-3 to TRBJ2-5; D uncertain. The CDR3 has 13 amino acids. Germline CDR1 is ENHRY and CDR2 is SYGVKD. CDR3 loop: CAVSGELWGTQYF. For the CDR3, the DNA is TGTGCCGTCAGTGGTGAGCTTTGGGGGACCCAGTACTTC.

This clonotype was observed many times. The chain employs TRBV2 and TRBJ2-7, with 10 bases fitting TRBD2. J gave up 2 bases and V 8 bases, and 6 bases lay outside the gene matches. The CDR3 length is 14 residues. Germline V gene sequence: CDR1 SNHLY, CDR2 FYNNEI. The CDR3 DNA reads TGTGCCAGCGTATGGACTAGCGGAGCCTACGAGCAGTACTTC. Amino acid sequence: CASVWTSGAYEQYF.

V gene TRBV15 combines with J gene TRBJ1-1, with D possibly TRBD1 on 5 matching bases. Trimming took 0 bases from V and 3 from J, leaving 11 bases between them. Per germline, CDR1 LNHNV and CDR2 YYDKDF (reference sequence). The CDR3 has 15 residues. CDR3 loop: CATSRDDSAYTEAFF. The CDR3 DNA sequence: TGTGCCACCAGCAGAGATGACAGCGCCTACACTGAAGCTTTCTTT. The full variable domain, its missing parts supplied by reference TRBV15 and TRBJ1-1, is DAMVIQNPRYQVTQFGKPVTLSCSQTLNHNVMYWYQQKSSQAPKLLFHYYDKDFNNEADTPDNFQSRRPNTSFCFLDIRSPGLGDTAMYLCATSRDDSAYTEAFFGQGTRLTVV.

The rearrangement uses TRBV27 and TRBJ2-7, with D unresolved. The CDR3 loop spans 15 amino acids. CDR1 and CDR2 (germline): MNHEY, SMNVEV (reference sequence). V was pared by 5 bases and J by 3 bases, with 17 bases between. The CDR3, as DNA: TGTGCCAGCAGTGAAGAGGTCTGGGAAAACTACGAGCAGTACTTC. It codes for CASSEEVWENYEQYF.

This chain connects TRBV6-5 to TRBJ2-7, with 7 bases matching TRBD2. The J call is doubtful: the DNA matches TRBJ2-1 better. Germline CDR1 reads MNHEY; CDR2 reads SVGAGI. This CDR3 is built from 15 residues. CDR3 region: CASSYRRGKYNEQFF. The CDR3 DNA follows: TGTGCCAGCAGTTACAGGCGGGGGAAGTACAATGAGCAGTTCTTC.

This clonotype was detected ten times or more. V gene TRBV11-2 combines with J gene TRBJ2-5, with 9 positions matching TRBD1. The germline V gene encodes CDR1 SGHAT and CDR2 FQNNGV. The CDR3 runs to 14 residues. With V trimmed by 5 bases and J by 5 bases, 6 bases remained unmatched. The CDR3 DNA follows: TGTGCCAGCAGCCCTGGACAGGGGATGGAGACCCAGTACTTC. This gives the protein CASSPGQGMETQYF.